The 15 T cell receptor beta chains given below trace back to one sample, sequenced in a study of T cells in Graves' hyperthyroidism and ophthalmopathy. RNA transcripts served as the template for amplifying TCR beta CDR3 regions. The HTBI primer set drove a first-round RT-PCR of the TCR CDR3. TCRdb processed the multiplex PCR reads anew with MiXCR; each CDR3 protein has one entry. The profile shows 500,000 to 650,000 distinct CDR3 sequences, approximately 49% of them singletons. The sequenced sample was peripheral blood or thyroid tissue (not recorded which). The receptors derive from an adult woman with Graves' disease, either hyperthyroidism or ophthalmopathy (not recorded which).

The CDR3 sequence: CASSILRDSYEQYF. The DNA for the CDR3 is TGTGCCAGCAGCATACTCCGGGACAGCTACGAGCAGTACTTC. The chain employs TRBV7-9 and TRBJ2-7; 7 nucleotides line up with TRBD1. Germline V gene lookup returns CDR1 SEHNR and CDR2 FQNEAQ (reference sequence). V dropped 5 bases and J dropped 3; count of bases not matched to a gene: 7. The CDR3 runs 14 residues. Complete variable domain (other parts from reference TRBV7-9 and TRBJ2-7): DTGVSQNPRHKITKRGQNVTFRCDPISEHNRLYWYRQTLGQGPEFLTYFQNEAQLEKSRLLSDRFSAERPKGSFSTLEIQRTEQGDSAMYLCASSILRDSYEQYFGPGTRLTVT.

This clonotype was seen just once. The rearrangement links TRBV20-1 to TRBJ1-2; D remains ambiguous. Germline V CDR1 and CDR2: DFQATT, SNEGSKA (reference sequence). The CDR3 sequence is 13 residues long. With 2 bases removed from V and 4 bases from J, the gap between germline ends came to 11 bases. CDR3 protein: CSARSSSIYGYTF. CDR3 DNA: TGCAGTGCTAGATCGAGCTCGATCTATGGCTACACCTTC.

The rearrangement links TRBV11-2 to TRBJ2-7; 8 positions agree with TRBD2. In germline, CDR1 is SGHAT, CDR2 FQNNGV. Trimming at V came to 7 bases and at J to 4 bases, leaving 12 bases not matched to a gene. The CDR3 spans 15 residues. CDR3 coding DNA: TGTGCCAGCACCCCCGGGGGCGGGAGGACGTACGAGCAGTACTTC. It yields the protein CASTPGGGRTYEQYF.

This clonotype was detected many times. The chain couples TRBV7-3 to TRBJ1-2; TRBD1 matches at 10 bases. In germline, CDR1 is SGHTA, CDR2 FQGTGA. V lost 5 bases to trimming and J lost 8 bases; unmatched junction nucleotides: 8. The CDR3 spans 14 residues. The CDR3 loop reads CASSPGTGAGGYTF. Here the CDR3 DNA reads TGTGCCAGCAGCCCCGGGACAGGGGCGGGGGGCTACACCTTC.

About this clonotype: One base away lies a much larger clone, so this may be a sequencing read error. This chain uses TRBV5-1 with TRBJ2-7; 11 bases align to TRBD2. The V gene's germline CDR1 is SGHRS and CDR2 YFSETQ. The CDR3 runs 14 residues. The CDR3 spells CASSGTSGTYEQCF. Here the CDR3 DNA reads TGCGCCAGTTCCGGGACTAGCGGAACCTACGAGCAGTGCTTC.

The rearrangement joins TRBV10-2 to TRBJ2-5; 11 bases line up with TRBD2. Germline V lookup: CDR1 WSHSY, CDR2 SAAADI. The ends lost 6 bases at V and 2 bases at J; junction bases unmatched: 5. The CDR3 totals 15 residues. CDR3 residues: CASRHRLAGQETQYF. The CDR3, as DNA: TGCGCCAGCAGGCACCGACTAGCGGGACAAGAGACCCAGTACTTC.

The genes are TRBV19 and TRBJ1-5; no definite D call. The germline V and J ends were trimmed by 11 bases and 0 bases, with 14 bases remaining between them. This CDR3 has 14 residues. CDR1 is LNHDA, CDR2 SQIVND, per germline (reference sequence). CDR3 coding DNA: TGTGCCGCATCCTGGTCCCGTAGCAATCAGCCCCAGCATTTT. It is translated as CAASWSRSNQPQHF.

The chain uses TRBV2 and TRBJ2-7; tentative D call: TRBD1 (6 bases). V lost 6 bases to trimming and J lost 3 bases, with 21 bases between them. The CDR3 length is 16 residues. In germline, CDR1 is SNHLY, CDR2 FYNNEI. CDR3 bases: TGTGCCAGCAGCCACCTTAGAGGGACACTTTACTACGAGCAGTACTTC. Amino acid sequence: CASSHLRGTLYYEQYF.

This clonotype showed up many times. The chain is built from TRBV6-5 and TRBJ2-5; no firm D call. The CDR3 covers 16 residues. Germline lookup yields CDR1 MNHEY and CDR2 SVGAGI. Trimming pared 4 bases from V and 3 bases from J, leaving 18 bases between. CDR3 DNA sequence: TGTGCCAGCAGTTCCCCTCTTCGGCTAAGCGAAGAGACCCAGTACTTC. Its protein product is CASSSPLRLSEETQYF.

The DNA of the CDR3 is TGTGCCAGCAGCTTGGAGCGGAGCGGGGAGCTGTTTTTT. It yields the protein CASSLERSGELFF. This rearrangement joins TRBV28 to TRBJ2-2; weak D call: TRBD2 (5 bases). The CDR3 is 13 residues long. CDR1 and CDR2 (germline): MDHEN, SYDVKM. V was clipped by 6 bases and J by 7 bases, with 12 bases between them.

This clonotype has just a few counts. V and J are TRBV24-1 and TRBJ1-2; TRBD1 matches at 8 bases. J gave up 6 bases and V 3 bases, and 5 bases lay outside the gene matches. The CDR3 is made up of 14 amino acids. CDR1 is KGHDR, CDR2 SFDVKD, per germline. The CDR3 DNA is TGTGCCACCAGTGATGCACAGGGGGGGCATGGCTACACCTTC. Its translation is CATSDAQGGHGYTF.

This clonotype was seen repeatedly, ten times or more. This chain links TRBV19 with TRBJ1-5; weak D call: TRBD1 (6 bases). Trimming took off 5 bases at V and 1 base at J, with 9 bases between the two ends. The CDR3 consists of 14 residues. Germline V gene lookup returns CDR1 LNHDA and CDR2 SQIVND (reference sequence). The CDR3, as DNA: TGTGCCAGTAGTCACAGGGAGAGCAATCAGCCCCAGCATTTT. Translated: CASSHRESNQPQHF.

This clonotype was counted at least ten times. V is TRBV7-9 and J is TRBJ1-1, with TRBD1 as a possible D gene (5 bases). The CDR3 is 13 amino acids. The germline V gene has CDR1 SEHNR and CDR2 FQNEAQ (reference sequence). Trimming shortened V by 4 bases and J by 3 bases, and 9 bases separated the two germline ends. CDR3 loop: CASSWGSDTEAFF. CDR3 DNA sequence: TGTGCCAGCAGCTGGGGGTCGGACACTGAAGCTTTCTTT.

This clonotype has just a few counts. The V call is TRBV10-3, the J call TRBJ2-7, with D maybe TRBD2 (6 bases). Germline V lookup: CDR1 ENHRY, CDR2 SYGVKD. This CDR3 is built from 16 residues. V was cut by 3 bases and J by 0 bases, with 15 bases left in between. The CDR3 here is CAISEEAGTRSYEQYF. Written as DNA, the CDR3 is TGTGCCATCAGTGAAGAGGCTGGGACTCGCTCCTACGAGCAGTACTTC.

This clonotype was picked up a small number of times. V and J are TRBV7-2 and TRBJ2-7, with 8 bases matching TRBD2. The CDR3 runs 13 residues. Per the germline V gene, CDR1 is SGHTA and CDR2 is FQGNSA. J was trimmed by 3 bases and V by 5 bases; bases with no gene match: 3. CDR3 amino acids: CASSGAGGYEQYF. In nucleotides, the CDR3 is TGTGCCAGCAGCGGGGCGGGGGGCTACGAGCAGTACTTC.